The 5 T cell receptor beta chains below were found in one sample sequenced in a study of cytomegalovirus exposure and HLA in healthy donors. Researchers ran the PCR with 60 Vbeta and 13 Jbeta primers. TCRdb's copy holds only in-frame clones and misses some; the assay was immunoSEQ multiplex PCR. The sample has roughly 150,000 clones, over 70% seen once. The sequenced sample was PBMCs. All receptors derive from a male donor in good health and CMV-seronegative.

This chain links TRBV28 with TRBJ1-1; no clear D gene. This CDR3 is built from 13 residues. Germline V gives CDR1 MDHEN, CDR2 SYDVKM. Trimming cost V 5 bases and J 3 bases, with 10 bases left between them. The CDR3 spells CASSLGSYTEAFF. The DNA of the CDR3 is TGTGCCAGCAGTCTAGGGAGCTACACTGAAGCTTTCTTT. Full variable domain (rest looked up from reference TRBV28 and TRBJ1-1): DVKVTQSSRYLVKRTGEKVFLECVQDMDHENMFWYRQDPGLGLRLIYFSYDVKMKEKGDIPEGYSVSREKKERFSLILESASTNQTSMYLCASSLGSYTEAFFGQGTRLTVV.

This chain links TRBV5-5 with TRBJ2-3; D gene uncertain. Germline CDR1 SGHKS, CDR2 YYEKEE (reference sequence). The CDR3 extends over 16 amino acids. Trimming left V 0 bases short and J 0 bases short, with 11 bases between. In DNA, the CDR3 is TGTGCCAGCAGCTTGGGTGGTACTGCTAGCACAGATACGCAGTATTTT. Translating gives CASSLGGTASTDTQYF.

V is TRBV4-3 and J is TRBJ1-1; 11 nucleotides align to TRBD1. CDR1 is LGHNA and CDR2 is YSLEER in the germline V gene. V shed 6 bases, J shed 4 bases, and the junction held 7 bases outside the gene matches. The CDR3 contains 15 residues. CDR3 coding DNA: TGCGCCAGCAGACCCACCGGGACAGGGGGCACTGAAGCTTTCTTT. Amino acids: CASRPTGTGGTEAFF.

This clone appeared once. The chain combines TRBV28 with TRBJ2-5, with a tentative D call TRBD1 (5 bases). The CDR3 runs to 14 residues. The ends were cut back, 3 bases at V and 3 bases at J, with 11 bases in the middle. Per the germline V gene, CDR1 is MDHEN and CDR2 is SYDVKM. CDR3 in amino acids: CASSFVRVEETQYF. As DNA, the CDR3 is TGTGCCAGCAGTTTTGTCAGGGTGGAAGAGACCCAGTACTTC.

The chain recombines TRBV28 with TRBJ2-3; 13 nucleotides line up with TRBD2. The CDR3 extends over 18 amino acids. V dropped 5 bases and J dropped 2; count of bases not matched to a gene: 10. CDR1 MDHEN and CDR2 SYDVKM come from the germline V gene. CDR3 in amino acids: CASSPATSGRPITDTQYF. In DNA, the CDR3 is TGTGCCAGCAGTCCCGCGACTAGCGGGAGGCCCATCACAGATACGCAGTATTTT.